One T cell receptor beta chain is described in this entry. The V and J ends lost 4 bases and 0 bases respectively, with 4 bases between them. In germline, CDR1 is MDHEN, CDR2 SYDVKM. The CDR3 has 13 residues. In the original processing: Nucleated cell number was recorded as an estimate derived from reference gene primer amplification. Assay: immunoSEQ multiplex PCR; the TCRdb copy retains only in-frame clones and omits some. V and J calls and clone size follow that table, whereas D and trimming were derived from the DNA. The data show 130,000 to 150,000 clones, over 70% seen once. These data originate in a study of blood T cell repertoires in COVID-19. Study in general: Collection of acute and convalescent COVID-19 samples took place in the United States, Italy and Spain. T cells, B-cell-depleted T cells, or PBMCs provided the cDNA or gDNA that served as material.

The chain combines TRBV28 with TRBJ2-1; D is uncertain. The receptor was isolated from a woman aged 55-69 years with acute or convalescent COVID-19. Sequenced: peripheral blood. The CDR3 region has the DNA TGTGCCAGCAGTTCGAGCTCCTACAATGAGCAGTTCTTC. Translation: CASSSSSYNEQFF.